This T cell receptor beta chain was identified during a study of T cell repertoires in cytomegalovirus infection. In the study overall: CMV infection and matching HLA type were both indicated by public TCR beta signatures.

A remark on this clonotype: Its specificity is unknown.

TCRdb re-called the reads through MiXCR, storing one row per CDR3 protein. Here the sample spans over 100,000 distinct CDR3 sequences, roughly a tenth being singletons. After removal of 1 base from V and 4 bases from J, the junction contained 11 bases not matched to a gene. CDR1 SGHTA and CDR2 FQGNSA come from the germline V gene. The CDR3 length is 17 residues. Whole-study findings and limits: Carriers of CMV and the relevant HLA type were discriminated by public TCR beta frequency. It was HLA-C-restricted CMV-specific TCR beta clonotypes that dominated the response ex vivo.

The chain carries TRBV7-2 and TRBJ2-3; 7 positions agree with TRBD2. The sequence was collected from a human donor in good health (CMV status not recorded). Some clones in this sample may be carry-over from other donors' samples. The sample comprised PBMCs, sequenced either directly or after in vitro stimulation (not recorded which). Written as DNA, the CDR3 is TGTGCCAGCAGCTTAGTAGGGTCGAGGACTAGGGCAGATACGCAGTATTTT. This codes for CASSLVGSRTRADTQYF.